Below are 11 T cell receptor beta chains sequenced from a single sample in a study of blood T cell repertoires in COVID-19. Generated by immunoSEQ multiplex PCR, the TCRdb table keeps only in-frame clones and is missing some. The data hold about 210,000 clones, with about 84% observed a single time. The sample taken for sequencing was peripheral blood. These receptors came from a woman older than 75 with COVID-19, enrolled during active disease.

CDR3 sequence reads: CASSLDPETQYF. The CDR3 region has the DNA TGTGCCAGCAGCTTAGACCCGGAGACCCAGTACTTC. This rearrangement joins TRBV11-2 to TRBJ2-5; D remains ambiguous. The ends were cut back, 0 bases at V and 5 bases at J, with 4 bases in the middle. The CDR3 runs 12 residues. Germline CDR1 and CDR2: SGHAT and FQNNGV.

V and J are TRBV6-6 and TRBJ2-1, with TRBD2 identical over 8 bases. This CDR3 has 15 residues. Germline assignment: CDR1 MNHNY and CDR2 SVGAGI (reference sequence). After removal of 6 bases from V and 4 bases from J, the junction contained 8 bases not matched to a gene. The CDR3 bases are TGTGCCAGCAGCCAACTAGCGGAGAGGTACAATGAGCAGTTCTTC. This codes for CASSQLAERYNEQFF.

The chain is built from TRBV5-1 and TRBJ2-3, with D possibly being TRBD2 (6 bases). The CDR3 is 15 amino acids. Trimming removed 4 bases from V and 3 bases from J, with 15 bases in between. Germline-derived CDR1 and CDR2 are SGHRS and YFSETQ. The CDR3 DNA reads as TGCGCCAGCAGCCCCCTGCGGGGAGGAACAGATACGCAGTATTTT. Translating it yields CASSPLRGGTDTQYF.

CDR3 in amino acids: CSASSGGRVNEQFF. CDR3 coding DNA: TGCAGTGCTAGTTCTGGAGGGCGTGTCAATGAGCAGTTCTTC. V usage is TRBV20-1 and J usage is TRBJ2-1, with D possibly TRBD2 on 6 matching bases. The V gene lost 3 bases and the J gene lost 6 bases, with 15 bases spanning the gap. Looked up from germline, CDR1 is DFQATT and CDR2 is SNEGSKA (reference sequence). CDR3 length equals 14 residues.

The chain combines TRBV24-1 with TRBJ2-3; 9 nucleotides line up with TRBD2. J lost 7 bases, V lost 3 bases, and 4 bases had no gene match. The CDR3 covers 14 residues. From germline, CDR1 is KGHDR and CDR2 SFDVKD. CDR3 region: CATSDPGTSNTQYF. CDR3 DNA sequence: TGTGCCACCAGTGATCCCGGGACTAGCAATACGCAGTATTTT.

This chain connects TRBV25-1 to TRBJ1-2; no clear D. Germline V gives CDR1 MGHDK, CDR2 SYGVNS. V dropped 5 bases and J dropped 7 bases, with 8 bases sitting between them. CDR3 length equals 11 residues. CDR3 sequence (DNA): TGTGCCAGCAGTTCACCGGGTGGCTACACCTTC. Translating gives CASSSPGGYTF.

V is TRBV19 and J is TRBJ1-4; D may be TRBD1 (5 bases). CDR1 is LNHDA and CDR2 is SQIVND in the germline V gene (reference sequence). This CDR3 contains 13 residues. Trimming removed 9 bases from V and 7 bases from J, with 15 bases in between. CDR3 nucleotides: TGTGCCAGCACGGACCCGGGGGGTGAAAAACTGTTTTTT. Its translation: CASTDPGGEKLFF. Drawing the rest from reference TRBV19 and TRBJ1-4, the complete variable domain is DGGITQSPKYLFRKEGQNVTLSCEQNLNHDAMYWYRQDPGQGLRLIYYSQIVNDFQKGDIAEGYSVSREKKESFPLTVTSAQKNPTAFYLCASTDPGGEKLFFGSGTQLSVL.

The chain is built from TRBV5-1 and TRBJ1-3, with D unclear. Germline V lookup: CDR1 SGHRS, CDR2 YFSETQ. The CDR3 length is 16 residues. The V end lost 0 bases, the J end lost 7 bases, and 17 bases lay between the germline ends. The CDR3 protein is CASSLEGGGARNTIYF. The CDR3 bases are TGCGCCAGCAGCTTGGAGGGCGGAGGAGCGAGGAACACCATATATTTT.

V is TRBV5-1 and J is TRBJ1-1; D might be TRBD1 (5 bases). The germline V gene encodes CDR1 SGHRS and CDR2 YFSETQ. V was shortened by 4 bases and J by 4 bases, with 17 bases between the two germline ends. This CDR3 comprises 15 residues. For the CDR3, the DNA is TGCGCCAGCAGCCCCGGGGGAGGGGTGGGCACTGAAGCTTTCTTT. Its translation is CASSPGGGVGTEAFF.

The rearrangement links TRBV7-2 to TRBJ2-7, with a tentative D call TRBD1 (6 bases). Germline lookup yields CDR1 SGHTA and CDR2 FQGNSA. The CDR3 extends over 15 amino acids. V was trimmed by 3 bases and J by 2 bases, leaving 14 bases between them. CDR3 sequence reads: CASSFSRTVTYEQYF. CDR3 nucleotides: TGTGCCAGCAGCTTCTCCAGGACAGTGACCTACGAGCAGTACTTC.

CDR3 bases: TGTGCCAGCAGGGTAACAGGGGATCAGCCCCAGCATTTT. Translated: CASRVTGDQPQHF. The chain employs TRBV12-3 or TRBV12-4 and TRBJ1-5; 7 positions agree with TRBD1. This CDR3 is built from 13 residues. V shed 6 bases, J shed 5 bases, and the junction held 4 bases outside the gene matches.